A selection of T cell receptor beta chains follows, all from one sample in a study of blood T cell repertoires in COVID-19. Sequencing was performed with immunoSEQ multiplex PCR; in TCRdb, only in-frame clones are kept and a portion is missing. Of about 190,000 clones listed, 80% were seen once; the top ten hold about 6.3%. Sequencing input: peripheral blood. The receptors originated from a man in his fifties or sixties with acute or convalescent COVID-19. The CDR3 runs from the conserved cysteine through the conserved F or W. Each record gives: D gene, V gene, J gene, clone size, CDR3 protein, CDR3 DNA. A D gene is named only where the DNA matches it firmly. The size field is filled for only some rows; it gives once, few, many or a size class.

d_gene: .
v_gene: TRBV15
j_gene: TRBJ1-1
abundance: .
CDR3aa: CATSRVHPLTGRTEAFF
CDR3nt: TGTGCCACCAGCAGAGTCCACCCCCTCACAGGACGGACTGAAGCTTTCTTT

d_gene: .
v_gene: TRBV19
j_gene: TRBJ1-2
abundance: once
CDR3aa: CASSTLSSVPYGYTF
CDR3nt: TGTGCCAGTAGTACCCTCTCCTCGGTCCCCTATGGCTACACCTTC

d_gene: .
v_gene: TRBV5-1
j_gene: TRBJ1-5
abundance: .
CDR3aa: CASSRDRNQPQHF
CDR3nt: TGCGCCAGCAGTCGAGACAGAAATCAGCCCCAGCATTTT

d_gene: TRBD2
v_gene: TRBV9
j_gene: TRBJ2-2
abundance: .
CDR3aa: CASSVLADTGELFF
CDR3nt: TGTGCCAGCAGCGTACTAGCGGACACCGGGGAGCTGTTTTTT

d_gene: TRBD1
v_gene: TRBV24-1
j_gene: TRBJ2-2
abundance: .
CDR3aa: CATSDGTDANTGELFF
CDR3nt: TGTGCCACCAGTGATGGGACAGACGCGAACACCGGGGAGCTGTTTTTT

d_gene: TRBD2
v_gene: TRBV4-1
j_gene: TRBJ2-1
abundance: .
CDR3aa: CASSQDHASGGGNEQFF
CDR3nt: TGCGCCAGCAGCCAAGATCATGCTAGCGGGGGAGGCAATGAGCAGTTCTTC

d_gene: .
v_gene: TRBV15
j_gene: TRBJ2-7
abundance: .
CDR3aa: CATSRDLPSVKQYF
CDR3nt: TGTGCCACCAGCAGAGATCTCCCGAGTGTTAAGCAGTACTTC

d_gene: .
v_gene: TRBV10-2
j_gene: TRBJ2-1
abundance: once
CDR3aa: CATRQEPYNEQFF
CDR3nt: TGCGCCACCCGCCAGGAACCCTACAATGAGCAGTTCTTC

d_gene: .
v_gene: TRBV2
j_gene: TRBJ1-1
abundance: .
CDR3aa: CASRQEVDTEAFF
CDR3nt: TGTGCCAGCAGGCAGGAGGTAGACACTGAAGCTTTCTTT

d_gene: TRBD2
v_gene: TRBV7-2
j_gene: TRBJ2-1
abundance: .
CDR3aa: CASSLLGSGYNEQFF
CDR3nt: TGTGCCAGCAGCTTACTCGGTAGCGGGTACAATGAGCAGTTCTTC

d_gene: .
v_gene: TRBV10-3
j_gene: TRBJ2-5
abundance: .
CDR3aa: CAISEVQGWETQYF
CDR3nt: TGTGCCATCAGTGAGGTCCAGGGGTGGGAGACCCAGTACTTC

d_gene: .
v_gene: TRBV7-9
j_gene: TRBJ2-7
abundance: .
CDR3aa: CASSLAYYEQYF
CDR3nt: TGTGCCAGCAGCTTAGCGTACTACGAGCAGTACTTC

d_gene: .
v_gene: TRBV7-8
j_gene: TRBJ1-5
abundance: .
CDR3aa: CASSSPQAGSNQPQHF
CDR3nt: TGTGCCAGCAGCTCCCCCCAGGCAGGGAGCAATCAGCCCCAGCATTTT

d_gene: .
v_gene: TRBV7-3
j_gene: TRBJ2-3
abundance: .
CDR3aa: CASSLMYGEDTQYF
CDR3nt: TGTGCCAGCAGCTTAATGTACGGGGAGGATACGCAGTATTTT

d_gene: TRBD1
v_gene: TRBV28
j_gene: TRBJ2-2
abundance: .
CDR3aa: CASTSTGTGGPANTGELFF
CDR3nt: TGTGCCAGCACCTCTACCGGGACAGGGGGTCCCGCGAACACCGGGGAGCTGTTTTTT

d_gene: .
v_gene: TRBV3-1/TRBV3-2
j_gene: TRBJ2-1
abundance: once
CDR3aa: CASSPTSPGDQFF
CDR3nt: TGTGCCAGCAGCCCGACGTCCCCGGGAGATCAGTTCTTC

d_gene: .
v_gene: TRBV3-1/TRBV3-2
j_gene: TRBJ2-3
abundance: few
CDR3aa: CASSQEGLARTDTQYF
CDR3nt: TGTGCCAGCAGCCAAGAAGGCCTAGCTCGCACAGATACGCAGTATTTT

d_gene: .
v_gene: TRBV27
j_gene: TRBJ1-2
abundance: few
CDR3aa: CASKGNFGYGYTF
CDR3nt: TGTGCCAGCAAGGGGAACTTCGGGTATGGCTACACCTTC

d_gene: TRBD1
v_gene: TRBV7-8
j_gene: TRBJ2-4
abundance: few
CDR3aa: CASSLGGRTGVAKNIQYF
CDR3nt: TGTGCCAGCAGCTTAGGGGGTCGGACAGGGGTAGCCAAAAACATTCAGTACTTC

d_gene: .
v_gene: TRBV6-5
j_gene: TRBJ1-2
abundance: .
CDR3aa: CASSLITGKGYGYTF
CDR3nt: TGTGCCAGCAGCCTCATTACAGGAAAAGGCTATGGCTACACCTTC

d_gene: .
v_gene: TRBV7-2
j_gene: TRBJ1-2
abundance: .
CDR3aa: CASSLVRGGYGYTF
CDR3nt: TGTGCCAGCAGCTTAGTTAGGGGAGGTTATGGCTACACCTTC

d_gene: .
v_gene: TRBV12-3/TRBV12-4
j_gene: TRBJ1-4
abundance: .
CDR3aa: CASLRSTNEKLFF
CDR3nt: TGTGCCAGCCTAAGAAGCACTAATGAAAAACTGTTTTTT

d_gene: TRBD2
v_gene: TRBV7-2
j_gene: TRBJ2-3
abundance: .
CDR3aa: CASSHTSGRTDTQYF
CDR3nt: TGTGCCAGCAGTCATACTAGCGGGAGGACAGATACGCAGTATTTT

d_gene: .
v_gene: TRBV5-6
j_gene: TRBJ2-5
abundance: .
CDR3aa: CASSLEMDTPRETQYF
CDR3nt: TGTGCCAGCAGCTTGGAAATGGACACCCCCCGAGAGACCCAGTACTTC

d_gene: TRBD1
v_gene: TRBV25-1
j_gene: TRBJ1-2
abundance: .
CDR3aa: CASSPSGLQGGIGYTF
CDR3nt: TGTGCCAGCAGTCCATCGGGCCTTCAGGGGGGAATAGGCTACACCTTC

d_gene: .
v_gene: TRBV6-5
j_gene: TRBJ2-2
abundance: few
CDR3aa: CASSSGAGELFF
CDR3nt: TGTGCCAGCAGTTCGGGGGCCGGGGAGCTGTTTTTT

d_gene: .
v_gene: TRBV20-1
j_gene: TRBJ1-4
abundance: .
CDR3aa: CSASIPPTNEKLFF
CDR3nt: TGCAGTGCTAGTATCCCTCCAACTAATGAAAAACTGTTTTTT

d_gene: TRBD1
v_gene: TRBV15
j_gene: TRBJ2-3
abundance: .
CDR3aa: CATSSLVGDRSTDTQYF
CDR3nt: TGTGCCACCAGCAGCCTGGTGGGGGACAGAAGCACAGATACGCAGTATTTT

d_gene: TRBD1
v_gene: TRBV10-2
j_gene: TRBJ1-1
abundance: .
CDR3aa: CASRQGSTEAFF
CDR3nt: TGCGCCAGCCGACAGGGGAGCACTGAAGCTTTCTTT

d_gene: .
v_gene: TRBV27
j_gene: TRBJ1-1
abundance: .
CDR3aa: CASSLGRGWNTEAFF
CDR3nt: TGTGCCAGCAGTTTAGGGAGGGGGTGGAACACTGAAGCTTTCTTT

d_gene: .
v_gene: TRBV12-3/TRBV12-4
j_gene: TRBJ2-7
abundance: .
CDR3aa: CASKRPGLDGQYF
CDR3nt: TGTGCCAGCAAAAGGCCGGGACTTGACGGGCAGTACTTC

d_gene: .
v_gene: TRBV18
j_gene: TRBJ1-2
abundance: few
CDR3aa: CASSPPGVRAGGYTF
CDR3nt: TGTGCCAGCTCACCACCGGGAGTGCGGGCTGGAGGCTACACCTTC

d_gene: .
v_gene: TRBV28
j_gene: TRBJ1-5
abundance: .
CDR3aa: CASSLMTDYSNQPQHF
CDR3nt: TGTGCCAGCAGTTTAATGACAGATTATAGCAATCAGCCCCAGCATTTT

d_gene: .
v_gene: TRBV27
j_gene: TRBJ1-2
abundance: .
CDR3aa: CASSLSPVRGNYGYTF
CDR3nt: TGTGCCAGCAGTTTATCTCCGGTTCGGGGTAACTATGGCTACACCTTC